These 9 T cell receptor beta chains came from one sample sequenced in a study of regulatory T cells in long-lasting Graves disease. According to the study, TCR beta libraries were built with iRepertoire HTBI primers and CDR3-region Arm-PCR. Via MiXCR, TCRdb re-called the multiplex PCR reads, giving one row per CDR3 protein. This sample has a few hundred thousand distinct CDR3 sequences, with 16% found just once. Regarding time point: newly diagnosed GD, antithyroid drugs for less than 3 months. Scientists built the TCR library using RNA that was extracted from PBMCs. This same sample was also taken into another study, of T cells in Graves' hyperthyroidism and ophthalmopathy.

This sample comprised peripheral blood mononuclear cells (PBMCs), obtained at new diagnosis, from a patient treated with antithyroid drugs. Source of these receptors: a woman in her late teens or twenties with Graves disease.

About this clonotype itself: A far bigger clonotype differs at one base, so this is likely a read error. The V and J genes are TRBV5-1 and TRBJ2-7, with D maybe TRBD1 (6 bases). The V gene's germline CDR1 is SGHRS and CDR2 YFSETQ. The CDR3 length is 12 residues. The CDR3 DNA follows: TGTGTCAGCAGCTTGACAGGATACGAGCAGTACTTC. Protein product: CVSSLTGYEQYF.

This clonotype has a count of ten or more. The CDR3 is CASSPRDGKTGELFF. The DNA of the CDR3 is TGTGCCAGCAGCCCGCGGGACGGGAAAACCGGGGAGCTGTTTTTT. The J gene is TRBJ2-2, the V gene TRBV7-6, with D possibly TRBD2 on 6 matching bases. Germline V lookup: CDR1 SGHVS, CDR2 FNYEAQ. The CDR3 is 15 amino acids. V was cut by 5 bases and J by 5 bases, with 15 bases left in between.

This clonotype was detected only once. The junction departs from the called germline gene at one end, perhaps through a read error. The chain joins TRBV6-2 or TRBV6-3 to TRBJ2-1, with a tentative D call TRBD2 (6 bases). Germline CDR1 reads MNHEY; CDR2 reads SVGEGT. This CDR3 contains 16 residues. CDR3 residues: CARSYPPWGVGGEQFF. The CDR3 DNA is TGTGCCAGGAGTTACCCTCCTTGGGGGGTAGGTGGTGAGCAGTTCTTC.

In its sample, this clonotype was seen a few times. The CDR3 DNA is TGTGCCAGTAGTATAGTCGGCGGAGGAGGGCAGTTCTTC. It codes for CASSIVGGGGQFF. The chain combines TRBV19 with TRBJ2-1, with D possibly TRBD2 on 5 matching bases. CDR3 length equals 13 residues. The V and J ends lost 1 base and 12 bases respectively, with 13 bases between them. Germline V lookup: CDR1 LNHDA, CDR2 SQIVND (reference sequence).

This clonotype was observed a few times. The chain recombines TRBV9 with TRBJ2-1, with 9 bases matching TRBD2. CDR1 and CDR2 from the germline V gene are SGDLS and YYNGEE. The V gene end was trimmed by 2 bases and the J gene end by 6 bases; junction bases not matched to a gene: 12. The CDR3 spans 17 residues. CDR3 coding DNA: TGTGCCAGCAGCGTGACTCCTCTAGCGGGGAAGCGCAATGAGCAGTTCTTC. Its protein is CASSVTPLAGKRNEQFF. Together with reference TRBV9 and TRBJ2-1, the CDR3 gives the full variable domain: DSGVTQTPKHLITATGQRVTLRCSPRSGDLSVYWYQQSLDQGLQFLIQYYNGEERAKGNILERFSAQQFPDLHSELNLSSLELGDSALYFCASSVTPLAGKRNEQFFGPGTRLTVL.

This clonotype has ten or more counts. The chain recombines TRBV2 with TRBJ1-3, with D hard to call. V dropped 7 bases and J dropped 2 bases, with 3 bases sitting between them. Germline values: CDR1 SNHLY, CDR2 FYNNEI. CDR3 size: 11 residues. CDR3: CASTAGNTIYF. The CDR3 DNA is TGTGCCAGCACGGCTGGAAACACCATATATTTT.

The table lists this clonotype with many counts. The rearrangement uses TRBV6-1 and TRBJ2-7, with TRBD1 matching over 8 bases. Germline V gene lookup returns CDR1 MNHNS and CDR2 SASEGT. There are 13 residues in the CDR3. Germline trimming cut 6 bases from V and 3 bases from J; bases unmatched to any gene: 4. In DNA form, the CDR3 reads TGTGCCAGCAGGGAGACAGGGGACTACGAGCAGTACTTC. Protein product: CASRETGDYEQYF.

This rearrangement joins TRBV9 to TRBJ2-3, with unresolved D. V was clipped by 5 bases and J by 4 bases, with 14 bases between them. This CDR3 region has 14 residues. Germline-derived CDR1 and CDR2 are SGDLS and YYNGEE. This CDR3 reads CASSPGHPSDTQYF. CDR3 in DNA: TGTGCCAGCAGTCCGGGTCATCCCTCAGATACGCAGTATTTT.

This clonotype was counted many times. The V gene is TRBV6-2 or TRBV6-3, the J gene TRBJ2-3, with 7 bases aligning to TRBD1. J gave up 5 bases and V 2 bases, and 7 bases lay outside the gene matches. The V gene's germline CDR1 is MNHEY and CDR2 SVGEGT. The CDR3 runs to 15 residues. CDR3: CASSYLGQRLDTQYF. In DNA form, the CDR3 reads TGTGCCAGCAGTTACCTGGGACAGCGTCTAGATACGCAGTATTTT.